This entry lists 10 T cell receptor beta chains sequenced from one sample in a study of cytomegalovirus exposure and HLA in healthy donors. The PCR used 60 Vbeta and 13 Jbeta primers. Assay used: immunoSEQ multiplex PCR; TCRdb lists only in-frame clones, some missing. In the table there are some 130,000 clones, roughly 9.6% of which are singletons. Sequencing was performed on PBMCs. All receptors come from a woman in her 40s in good health and CMV-seropositive.

This clone was seen a few times. CDR3 protein: CSVGTGDYGYTF. CDR3 nucleotides: TGCAGCGTAGGGACAGGGGACTATGGCTACACCTTC. The chain employs TRBV29-1 and TRBJ1-2; 10 bases match TRBD1. After removal of 6 bases from V and 3 bases from J, the junction contained 1 base not matched to a gene. Germline CDR1 reads SQVTM; CDR2 reads ANQGSEA. The CDR3 has 12 amino acids.

This clone was seen only a few times. This chain links TRBV29-1 with TRBJ2-3; possibly TRBD1 for D (6 bases). V lost 3 bases and J lost 0, with 13 bases in between. Germline V gene sequence: CDR1 SQVTM, CDR2 ANQGSEA. The CDR3 spans 15 residues. The CDR3 protein is CSVEGQGSSTDTQYF. In nucleotides, the CDR3 is TGCAGCGTTGAGGGGCAGGGGTCGAGCACAGATACGCAGTATTTT.

This clone was found a few times. V gene TRBV9 combines with J gene TRBJ1-3; no clear D gene. V lost 5 bases, J lost 3 bases, and 6 bases lay in between. The CDR3 consists of 12 residues. The V gene's germline CDR1 is SGDLS and CDR2 YYNGEE. In nucleotides, the CDR3 is TGTGCCAGCAGTACCGGTGGAAACACCATATATTTT. Its protein is CASSTGGNTIYF.

This clone has only a few counts. The rearrangement uses TRBV4-1 and TRBJ2-3; 14 nucleotides match TRBD2. Germline CDR1 MGHRA, CDR2 YSYEKL. Trimming took 0 bases from V and 6 from J; bases not matched to a gene: 8. The CDR3 extends over 18 amino acids. The CDR3: CASSQEGLAGAHADTQYF. The CDR3 DNA is TGCGCCAGCAGCCAAGAGGGACTAGCGGGGGCTCATGCGGATACGCAGTATTTT.

This chain connects TRBV29-1 to TRBJ1-1, with no clear D. V dropped 6 bases and J dropped 0 bases, with 14 bases sitting between them. Germline lookup yields CDR1 SQVTM and CDR2 ANQGSEA. This CDR3 contains 14 residues. CDR3 DNA sequence: TGCAGCGTGATGATGAACTCCATGAACACTGAAGCTTTCTTT. Its translation: CSVMMNSMNTEAFF.

The sample holds a few counts of this clone. The J gene is TRBJ1-1, the V gene TRBV5-1; a possible D gene is TRBD1 (5 bases). Germline V gives CDR1 SGHRS, CDR2 YFSETQ. This CDR3 is 14 amino acids long. V was clipped by 1 base and J by 3 bases, with 10 bases between them. The DNA of the CDR3 is TGCGCCAGCAGCTTGCAGGGTTGGGACACTGAAGCTTTCTTT. Protein sequence: CASSLQGWDTEAFF.

This clone was counted a few times. The rearrangement links TRBV7-2 to TRBJ2-3; D is possibly TRBD2 (5 bases). Germline CDR1 reads SGHTA; CDR2 reads FQGNSA. Trimming took 5 bases from V and 3 from J, leaving 12 bases between them. The CDR3 totals 14 residues. CDR3 sequence (DNA): TGTGCCAGCAGCCCAGGACTCCGAACAGATACGCAGTATTTT. It codes for CASSPGLRTDTQYF.

V gene TRBV19 combines with J gene TRBJ1-5, with D unresolved. The V end was cut by 4 bases, the J end by 6 bases, with 16 bases between. This CDR3 spans 15 amino acids. Germline V CDR1 and CDR2: LNHDA, SQIVND (reference sequence). The CDR3 sequence: CASSTPGGAGQPQHF. CDR3 nucleotides: TGTGCCAGTAGTACCCCTGGTGGAGCGGGTCAGCCCCAGCATTTT.

There are a few counts of this clone. This chain joins TRBV7-8 and TRBJ2-7; TRBD2 might be the D (6 bases). The V end lost 0 bases, the J end lost 3 bases, and 6 bases lay between the germline ends. Germline V CDR1 and CDR2: SGHVS, FQNEAQ. The CDR3 length is 13 residues. Here the CDR3 reads CASSLARGYEQYV. DNA for the CDR3: TGTGCCAGCAGCTTAGCGCGGGGCTACGAGCAGTACGTC.

This clone was seen only a few times. The junction does not match germline at one end; this may be a read error. Written as DNA, the CDR3 is TGTGCCAGCAGTTACACCGGGACACAAGGGACCCAGTACTTC. The encoded protein is CASSYTGTQGTQYF. The chain links TRBV6-5 to TRBJ2-5, with a possible D match to TRBD1 (6 bases). The CDR3 runs to 14 residues. Germline loops: CDR1 MNHEY, CDR2 SVGAGI.